The clone carrying this T cell receptor beta chain was counted many times. Its antigen remains unidentified. The germline CDR1 and CDR2 sequences are SGHAT and FQNNGV. Trimming took off 8 bases at V and 8 bases at J, with 22 bases between the two ends. The length of the CDR3 is 15 residues. This record belongs to a study of T cells in Graves' hyperthyroidism and ophthalmopathy. Study-wide points: Ophthalmopathy could be told apart from stable hyperthyroidism with a 13 V-J model. Researchers found most expanded thyroid clonotypes above 0.001 in blood as well.

Amplified TCR beta CDR3 regions derived from RNA transcripts. HTBI primers were the set used in a first-round RT-PCR of the TCR CDR3. Via MiXCR, TCRdb re-called the multiplex PCR reads, giving one row per CDR3 protein. The table lists about 290,000 distinct CDR3 sequences, 16% of them singletons, with approximately 31% in the top ten. Fresh peripheral blood, around 9.5 ml, yielded the PBMCs. This chain connects TRBV11-2 to TRBJ2-1; D tentatively reads TRBD1 or TRBD2 (5 bases each). This clonotype was obtained from a man younger than 40 with Graves' hyperthyroidism. Sequencing was done on a sample of blood. Here the CDR3 reads CASWGFYRVADEQFF. CDR3 bases: TGTGCCAGCTGGGGGTTCTATAGAGTCGCAGATGAGCAGTTCTTC.